A selection of T cell receptor beta chains follows, all from one sample in a study of monozygotic twins with inflammatory bowel disease. No DNA is given; TCRdb re-called the 5' RACE reads and lists each CDR3 protein once. The table for this sample gives about 300,000 distinct CDR3 sequences. The material sequenced was blood. These receptors were taken from a human donor with ulcerative colitis or Crohn's disease, or a healthy co-twin of an affected twin (not recorded which). CDR3s include the opening cysteine and the closing phenylalanine or tryptophan.

J	V	CDR3
TRBJ1-6	TRBV2	CASTPTGSSYNSPLHF
TRBJ2-4	TRBV7-3	CDSRETNIQYF
TRBJ2-2	TRBV9	CASSRGPGELFF
TRBJ1-2	TRBV29-1	CSVGWGANYGYTF
TRBJ1-4	TRBV20-1	CSARTGGASEKLFF
TRBJ2-3	TRBV4-3	CASSLLLLGLDMDSIDTQYF
TRBJ2-7	TRBV7-2	CASSLVAGYNEQYF
TRBJ1-1	TRBV11-2	CASSLDSFQGRRTEAFF
TRBJ2-2	TRBV27	CASSTWTSGSGELFF
TRBJ2-4	TRBV29-1	CSVQFSGSQNIQYF
TRBJ1-1	TRBV29-1	CSAVRDRALNTEAFF
TRBJ2-6	TRBV6-5	CASLPLGANVLTF
TRBJ2-7	TRBV7-2	CASSSLPYEQYF
TRBJ2-6	TRBV19	CASRDGAGANVLTF
TRBJ2-7	TRBV5-1	CASSFNSYEQYF
TRBJ2-1	TRBV20-1	CSARPGLPYNEQFF
TRBJ2-2	TRBV5-1	CASRGAGGRTNTGELFF